This T cell receptor beta chain was sequenced during a study of T cells after yellow fever vaccination (dated by TCRdb to about 2019). Background for the entire study: Libraries from fractions with low cell numbers were prepared with the SMART-Seq v4 Ultra Low Input RNA kit. To follow T-cell clones before and after both primary and booster YFV17D yellow fever vaccination, bulk TCR alpha and beta repertoires underwent longitudinal sequencing. Two healthy male donors made up the cohort, one aged 18 to 29 years and the other aged 30 to 40 years. Blood was collected at multiple timepoints before and after primary and secondary immunization, and bulk PBMC replicates and cell subsets were isolated. On the study overall, not on this receptor specifically: A small fraction of clonotypes appeared in both the CD4 and CD8 compartments, likely as a result of convergent recombination. The study included only a couple of donors, which limits how far the findings can be generalized. Computational filtering was required because FACS-sorted repertoires could contain abundant contaminating clonotypes from the bulk population. The secondary T-cell response was weaker than the primary response but faster, peaking on day 5 instead of day 15. After the booster, most clones that had expanded after primary vaccination were detected again (around 96% of CD4 and under 90% of CD8), suggesting broad maintenance of memory.

Interpreted using the paper, the treatment or condition label stands for: live attenuated yellow fever vaccine strain. A standard Ficoll-Paque protocol was used to isolate PBMCs from peripheral blood. Dynabeads CD4 and CD8 positive selection kits were used to isolate CD4 and CD8 T-cell fractions. RNA was extracted with TriZol from bulk PBMCs, CD4 and CD8 fractions, and dextramer-positive and dextramer-negative fractions. The germline V gene encodes CDR1 MGHRA and CDR2 YSYEKL. V is cut by 0 bases and J by 4 bases, and the space between the germline ends is 15 bases. The CDR3 runs 16 residues from the cysteine to the phenylalanine. Only CDR3 DNA remains: 48 bases, in frame from the first base. TCR cDNA was synthesized by 5'RACE template switching, through which a universal primer site and unique molecular identifiers were introduced. cDNA synthesis was primed from both the TCR alpha and TCR beta constant segments. Two PCR steps were used to amplify libraries, with sample barcodes and sequencing adapters being added in the second step. Libraries were sequenced on Illumina HiSeq 2500 (2x100 bp) or NovaSeq (2x150 bp). As for the authors' bioinformatics: MIGEC handled demultiplexing of reads and collapsing into UMI consensus sequences, while MiXCR performed V(D)J alignment. Vaccine-responding clonotypes were defined with edgeR using replicate PBMC samples, requiring FDR below 0.01 and a log2 fold change above 5 up to day 15. Bulk clonotypes were assigned CD4 or CD8 identity according to which sequenced CD4 or CD8 repertoire held them at higher abundance. In-frame beta chains were kept once TCRdb had trimmed the public reads at Q25 with fastp and called clones with MiXCR. Every CDR3 protein is listed once, alongside the most common genes and DNA of its rows. Clone size and V and J calls follow TCRdb, not the original study. This sample gives tens of thousands of distinct CDR3 sequences in total; more than 5.5% of them show up just once. Over 25% of the sample rests with the top ten.

Ten or more counts support this clonotype. What this receptor recognizes is not known. Within one base of it there is no much larger clone, and no base qualities were kept. The rearrangement combines TRBV4-1 with TRBJ1-2; TRBD1 is perhaps the D gene, given 5 matching bases. The source was CD8+ T cells sorted from PBMCs, collected more than 8 days after the first yellow fever vaccination. The source is a young man who received the YFV17D yellow fever vaccine. Here is the DNA: TGCGCCAGCAGCCAAGATTATCGACAGAGGGCCTATGGCTACACCTTC. Translated, this gives CASSQDYRQRAYGYTF.